These 8 T cell receptor beta chains came from one sample sequenced in a study of regulatory T cells in long-lasting Graves disease. With iRepertoire HTBI primers and Arm-PCR of CDR3 regions, TCR beta libraries were built. MiXCR was run by TCRdb on the multiplex PCR reads, yielding one entry per CDR3 protein. The repertoire has some 320,000 distinct CDR3 sequences, approximately 20% of them found once; the top ten carry about 39%. Described time point: newly diagnosed GD, antithyroid drugs for less than 3 months. The authors made the TCR library using RNA they extracted from PBMCs. Sequences were derived from peripheral blood mononuclear cells (PBMCs), sampled at new diagnosis, from a patient treated with antithyroid drugs. These receptors originate from a female donor with Graves disease.

This clonotype came up many times. This chain joins TRBV10-2 and TRBJ2-1; a weak D match, TRBD1 (5 bases). The CDR3 loop spans 14 amino acids. Trimming removed 3 bases from V and 5 bases from J, with 11 bases in between. Germline V gene sequence: CDR1 WSHSY, CDR2 SAAADI. CDR3 amino acids: CASSDFRVDNEQFF. CDR3 sequence (DNA): TGCGCCAGCAGTGATTTCAGGGTCGACAATGAGCAGTTCTTC.

This clonotype has at least ten counts. The CDR3 DNA reads as TGTGCCAGCAGTTCGACAGGGGGCACCGGGGAGCTGTTTTTT. Translation: CASSSTGGTGELFF. The chain uses TRBV12-3 or TRBV12-4 and TRBJ2-2, with TRBD1 matching over 9 bases. The CDR3 covers 14 residues. Germline trimming cut 4 bases from V and 4 bases from J; bases unmatched to any gene: 1.

There are many counts of this clonotype. J is TRBJ2-3 and V is TRBV3-1, with TRBD2 identical over 12 bases. Germline V CDR1 and CDR2: LGHDT, YNNKEL (reference sequence). CDR3 length: 15 amino acids. Germline trimming cut 6 bases from V and 6 bases from J; bases unmatched to any gene: 7. The CDR3 sequence is CASRRLAGVMDTQYF. CDR3 bases: TGTGCCAGCAGGCGACTAGCGGGAGTGATGGATACGCAGTATTTT.

This clonotype was recorded at least ten times. The J gene is TRBJ1-1, the V gene TRBV20-1; D is perhaps TRBD1 (5 bases). Germline V gene sequence: CDR1 DFQATT, CDR2 SNEGSKA (reference sequence). Trimming cost V 3 bases and J 0 bases, with 11 bases left between them. The CDR3 extends over 14 amino acids. The CDR3 coding sequence is TGCAGTGCTAGTTCCAGGGTGGTGAACACTGAAGCTTTCTTT. Amino acid sequence: CSASSRVVNTEAFF.

V gene TRBV6-5 combines with J gene TRBJ2-4; D could derive from TRBD1 or TRBD2 (5 bases each). Germline CDR1 and CDR2: MNHEY and SVGAGI. The CDR3 extends over 16 amino acids. V was clipped by 2 bases and J by 0 bases, with 11 bases between them. For the CDR3, the DNA is TGTGCCAGCAGTTACCCGGGGCAAGAAGCCAAAAACATTCAGTACTTC. Residues: CASSYPGQEAKNIQYF.

This clonotype was seen at least ten times. CDR3 nucleotides: TGTGCCAGCTCACCACCGAGAGCGGGAGGTGTCAATGAGCAGTTCTTC. Amino acids: CASSPPRAGGVNEQFF. The V gene is TRBV18, the J gene TRBJ2-1; TRBD2 agrees at 9 bases. The CDR3 sequence is 16 residues long. J lost 6 bases, V lost 0 bases, and 6 bases had no gene match. CDR1 and CDR2 (germline): KGHSH, LQKENI.

This clonotype was detected ten times or more. This chain links TRBV12-3 or TRBV12-4 with TRBJ1-3; D perhaps matches TRBD1 (5 bases). Trimming stripped 3 bases from V and 1 base from J, with 7 bases between. The CDR3 has 14 amino acids. DNA of the CDR3: TGTGCCAGCAGTTTTGAGGGGTCTGGAAACACCATATATTTT. Translated: CASSFEGSGNTIYF.

The chain has TRBV7-9 and TRBJ2-2; 14 nucleotides agree with TRBD2. V shed 5 bases, J shed 6 bases, and the junction held 5 bases outside the gene matches. The CDR3 runs 16 residues. Germline V gene lookup returns CDR1 SEHNR and CDR2 FQNEAQ (reference sequence). The CDR3 sequence: CASSPGTSGRPGELFF. CDR3 DNA: TGTGCCAGCAGCCCGGGGACTAGCGGGAGACCCGGGGAGCTGTTTTTT.